This T cell receptor (beta chain) was identified in a study of CD8 T cells in Susac syndrome. The RNA, 0.5 to 1 ug, was put through reverse transcription using random hexamers. TCRdb ran MiXCR on the immunoSEQ multiplex PCR reads and lists one entry per CDR3 protein. Of 150,000 to 180,000 distinct CDR3 sequences listed, around 96% are singletons. The V gene's germline CDR1 is SEHNR and CDR2 FQNEAQ (reference sequence). There are 12 residues in the CDR3. V was trimmed by 4 bases and J by 10 bases, leaving 13 bases between them. This TCR derives from a human donor with multiple sclerosis. The rearrangement links TRBV7-9 to TRBJ1-2, with D possibly TRBD1 on 5 matching bases. Sequences were obtained from CD8+ T cells from PBMCs. The CDR3 bases are TGTGCCAGCAGCTGGGGCGGGAGAGACTACACCTTC. This codes for CASSWGGRDYTF. Full variable domain (missing parts from reference TRBV7-9 and TRBJ1-2): DTGVSQNPRHKITKRGQNVTFRCDPISEHNRLYWYRQTLGQGPEFLTYFQNEAQLEKSRLLSDRFSAERPKGSFSTLEIQRTEQGDSAMYLCASSWGGRDYTFGSGTRLTVV.